The text below deals with one T cell receptor (beta chain). This CDR3 is missing its conserved last phenylalanine or tryptophan, likely due to a read error. The germline CDR1 and CDR2 sequences are SGHDT and YYEEEE. The CDR3 is 13 residues long. Trimming pared 0 bases from V and 2 bases from J, leaving 5 bases between. The source of the sample is a study of T-cell reconstitution after alpha-beta-depleted transplantation in children. The TCRbeta library incorporated unique molecular identifiers. TCRdb fed the PCR reads into MiXCR, producing one record per CDR3 protein. The table includes 400,000 to 500,000 distinct CDR3 sequences, roughly a tenth detected once.

The V gene is TRBV5-6, the J gene TRBJ1-2; no clear D gene. The origin of this receptor is a human donor who donated a stem cell graft to a child with acute myeloid leukemia. Sequencing was performed on PBMCs from the stem cell graft donor, taken from the stem cell graft. CDR3 DNA: TGTGCCAGCAGCTTGGCGGGGAACTATGGCTACACCTTG. Its protein product is CASSLAGNYGYTL.